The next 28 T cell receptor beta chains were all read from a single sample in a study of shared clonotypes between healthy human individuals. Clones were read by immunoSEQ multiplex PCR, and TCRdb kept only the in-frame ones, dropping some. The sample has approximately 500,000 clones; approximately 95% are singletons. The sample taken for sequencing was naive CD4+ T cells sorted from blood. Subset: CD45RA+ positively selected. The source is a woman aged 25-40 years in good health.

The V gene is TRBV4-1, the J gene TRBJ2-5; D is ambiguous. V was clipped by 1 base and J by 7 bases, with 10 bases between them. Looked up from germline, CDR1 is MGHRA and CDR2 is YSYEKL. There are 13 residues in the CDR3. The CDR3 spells CASSQGAVGTQYF. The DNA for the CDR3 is TGCGCCAGCAGCCAAGGAGCTGTGGGGACCCAGTACTTC.

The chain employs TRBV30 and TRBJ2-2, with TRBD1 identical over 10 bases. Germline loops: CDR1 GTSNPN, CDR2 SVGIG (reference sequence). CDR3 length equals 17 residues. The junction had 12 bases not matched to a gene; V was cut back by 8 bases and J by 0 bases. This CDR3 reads CALGGTGATPNTGELFF. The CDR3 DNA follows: TGTGCCCTAGGGGGGACAGGGGCGACTCCGAACACCGGGGAGCTGTTTTTT.

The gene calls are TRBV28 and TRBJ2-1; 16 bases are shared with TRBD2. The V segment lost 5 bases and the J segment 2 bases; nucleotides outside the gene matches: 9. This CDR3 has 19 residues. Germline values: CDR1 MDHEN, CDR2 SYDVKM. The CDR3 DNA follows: TGTGCCAGCAGTAAACCCCCGGGACTAGCGGGAGGGCCCTACAATGAGCAGTTCTTC. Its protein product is CASSKPPGLAGGPYNEQFF. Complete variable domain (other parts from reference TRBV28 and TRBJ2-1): DVKVTQSSRYLVKRTGEKVFLECVQDMDHENMFWYRQDPGLGLRLIYFSYDVKMKEKGDIPEGYSVSREKKERFSLILESASTNQTSMYLCASSKPPGLAGGPYNEQFFGPGTRLTVL.

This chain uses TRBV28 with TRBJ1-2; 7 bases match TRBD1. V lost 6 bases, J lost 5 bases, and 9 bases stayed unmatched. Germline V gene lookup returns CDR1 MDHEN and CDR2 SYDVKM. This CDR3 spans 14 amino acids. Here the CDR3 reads CASSSFGTAYGYTF. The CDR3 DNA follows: TGTGCCAGCAGCTCTTTTGGGACAGCTTATGGCTACACCTTC.

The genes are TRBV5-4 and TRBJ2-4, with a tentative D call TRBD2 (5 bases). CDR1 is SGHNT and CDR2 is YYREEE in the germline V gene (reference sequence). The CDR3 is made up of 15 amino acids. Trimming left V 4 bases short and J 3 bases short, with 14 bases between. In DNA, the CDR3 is TGTGCCAGCAGCCCCAGCGCGGGTCGCAAAAACATTCAGTACTTC. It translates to CASSPSAGRKNIQYF.

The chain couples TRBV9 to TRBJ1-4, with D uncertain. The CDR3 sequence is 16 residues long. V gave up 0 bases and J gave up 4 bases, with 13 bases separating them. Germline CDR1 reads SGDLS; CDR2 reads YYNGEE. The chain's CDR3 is CASSVGSTGVNEKLFF. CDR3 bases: TGTGCCAGCAGCGTAGGTTCGACTGGGGTTAATGAAAAACTGTTTTTT.

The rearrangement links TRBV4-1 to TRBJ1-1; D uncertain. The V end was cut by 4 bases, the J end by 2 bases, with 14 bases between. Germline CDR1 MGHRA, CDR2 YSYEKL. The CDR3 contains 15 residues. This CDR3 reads CASSRFLGSNTEAFF. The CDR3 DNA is TGCGCCAGCAGCCGATTCCTGGGCAGCAACACTGAAGCTTTCTTT.

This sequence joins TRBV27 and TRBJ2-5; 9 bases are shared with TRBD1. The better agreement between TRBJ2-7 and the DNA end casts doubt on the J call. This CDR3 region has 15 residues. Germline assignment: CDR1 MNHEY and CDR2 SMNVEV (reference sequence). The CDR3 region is CASSSGGQGSYEQYF. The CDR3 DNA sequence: TGTGCCAGCAGCTCCGGGGGACAGGGCTCCTACGAGCAGTACTTC.

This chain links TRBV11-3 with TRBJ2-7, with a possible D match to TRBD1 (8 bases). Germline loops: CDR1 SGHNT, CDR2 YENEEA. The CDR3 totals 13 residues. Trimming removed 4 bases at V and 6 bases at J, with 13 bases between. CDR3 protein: CASSSNRGGEQYF. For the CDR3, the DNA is TGTGCCAGCAGCTCCAACAGGGGGGGCGAGCAGTACTTC.

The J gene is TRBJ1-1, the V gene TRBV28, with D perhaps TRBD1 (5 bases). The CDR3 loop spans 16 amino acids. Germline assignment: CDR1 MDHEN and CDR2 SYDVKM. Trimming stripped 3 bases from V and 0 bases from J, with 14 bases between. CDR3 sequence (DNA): TGTGCCAGCAGTTTCTTCGACAGTCCAATGAACACTGAAGCTTTCTTT. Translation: CASSFFDSPMNTEAFF. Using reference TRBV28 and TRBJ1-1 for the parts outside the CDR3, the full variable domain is DVKVTQSSRYLVKRTGEKVFLECVQDMDHENMFWYRQDPGLGLRLIYFSYDVKMKEKGDIPEGYSVSREKKERFSLILESASTNQTSMYLCASSFFDSPMNTEAFFGQGTRLTVV.

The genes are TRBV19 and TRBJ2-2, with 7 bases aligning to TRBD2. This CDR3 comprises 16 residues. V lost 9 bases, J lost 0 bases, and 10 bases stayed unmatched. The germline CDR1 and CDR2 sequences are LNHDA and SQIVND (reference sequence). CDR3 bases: TGTGCCAGCAAAACGGCGGGAGCGTCGAACACCGGGGAGCTGTTTTTT. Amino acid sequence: CASKTAGASNTGELFF.

The CDR3 bases are TGTGCCAGCATTCCCCGGGGGCGCGGCACCGGGGAGCTGTTTTTT. Translated: CASIPRGRGTGELFF. The rearrangement links TRBV7-9 to TRBJ2-2; the D call may be TRBD1 or TRBD2 (6 bases each). Germline values: CDR1 SEHNR, CDR2 FQNEAQ (reference sequence). The V and J ends lost 7 bases and 4 bases respectively, with 16 bases between them. The length of the CDR3 is 15 residues. Variable domain in full (rest from reference TRBV7-9 and TRBJ2-2): DTGVSQNPRHKITKRGQNVTFRCDPISEHNRLYWYRQTLGQGPEFLTYFQNEAQLEKSRLLSDRFSAERPKGSFSTLEIQRTEQGDSAMYLCASIPRGRGTGELFFGEGSRLTVL.

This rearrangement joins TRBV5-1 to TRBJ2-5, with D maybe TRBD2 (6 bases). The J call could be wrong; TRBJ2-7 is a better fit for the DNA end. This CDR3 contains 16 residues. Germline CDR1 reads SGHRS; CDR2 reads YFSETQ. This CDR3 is CASSLRSGVGSYEQYF. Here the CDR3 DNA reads TGCGCCAGCAGCTTGAGGTCGGGGGTAGGCTCCTACGAGCAGTACTTC.

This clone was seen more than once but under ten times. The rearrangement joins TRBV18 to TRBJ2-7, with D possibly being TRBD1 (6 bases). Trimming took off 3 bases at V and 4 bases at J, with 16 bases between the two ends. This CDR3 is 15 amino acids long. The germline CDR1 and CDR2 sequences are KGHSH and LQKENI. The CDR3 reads CASSPSPGADYEQYF. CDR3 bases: TGTGCCAGCTCACCTTCCCCAGGGGCAGATTACGAGCAGTACTTC.

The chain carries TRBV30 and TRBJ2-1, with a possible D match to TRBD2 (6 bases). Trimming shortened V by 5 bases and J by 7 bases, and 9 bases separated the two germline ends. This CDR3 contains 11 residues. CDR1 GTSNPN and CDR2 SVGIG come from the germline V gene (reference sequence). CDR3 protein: CAWGTWNEQFF. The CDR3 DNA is TGTGCCTGGGGGACTTGGAATGAGCAGTTCTTC.

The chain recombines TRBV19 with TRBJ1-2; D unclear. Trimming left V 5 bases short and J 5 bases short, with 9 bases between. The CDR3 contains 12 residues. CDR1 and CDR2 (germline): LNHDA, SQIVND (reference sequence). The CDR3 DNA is TGTGCCAGTAGTCCGACTTCATATGGCTACACCTTC. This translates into CASSPTSYGYTF.

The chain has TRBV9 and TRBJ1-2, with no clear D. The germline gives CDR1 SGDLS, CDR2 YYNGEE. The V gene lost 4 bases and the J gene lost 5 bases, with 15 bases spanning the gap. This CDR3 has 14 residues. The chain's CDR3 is CASSPPQWSYGYTF. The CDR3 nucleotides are TGTGCCAGCAGCCCCCCCCAGTGGTCATATGGCTACACCTTC.

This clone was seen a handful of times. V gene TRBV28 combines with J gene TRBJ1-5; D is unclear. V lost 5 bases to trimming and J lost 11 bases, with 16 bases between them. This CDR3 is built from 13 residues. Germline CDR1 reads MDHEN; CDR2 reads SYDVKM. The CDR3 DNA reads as TGTGCCAGCAGTCCCGGACCCAACGGAGCCCAGCATTTT. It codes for CASSPGPNGAQHF.

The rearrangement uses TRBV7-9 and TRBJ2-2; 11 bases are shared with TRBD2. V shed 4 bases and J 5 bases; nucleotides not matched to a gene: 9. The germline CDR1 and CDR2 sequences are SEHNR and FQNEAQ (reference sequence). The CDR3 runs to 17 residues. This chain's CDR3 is CASSSMGTSGRTGELFF. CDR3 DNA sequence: TGTGCCAGCAGCTCGATGGGCACTAGCGGGAGAACCGGGGAGCTGTTTTTT.

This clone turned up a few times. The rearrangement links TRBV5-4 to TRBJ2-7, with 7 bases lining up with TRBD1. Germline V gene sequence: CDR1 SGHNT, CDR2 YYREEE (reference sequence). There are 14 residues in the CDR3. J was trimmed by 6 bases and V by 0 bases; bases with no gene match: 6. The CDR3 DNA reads TGTGCCAGCAGCTTGGATGTTCCAGGGGGCGAGCAGTACTTC. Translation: CASSLDVPGGEQYF. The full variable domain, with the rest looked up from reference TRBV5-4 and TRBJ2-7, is ETGVTQSPTHLIKTRGQQVTLRCSSQSGHNTVSWYQQALGQGPQFIFQYYREEENGRGNFPPRFSGLQFPNYSSELNVNALELDDSALYLCASSLDVPGGEQYFGPGTRLTVT.

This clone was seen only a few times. The CDR3 loop reads CAISPEGYSNQPQHF. The CDR3 region has the DNA TGTGCCATCAGCCCCGAGGGCTATAGCAATCAGCCCCAGCATTTT. This sequence joins TRBV10-3 and TRBJ1-5, with D uncertain. V was trimmed by 6 bases and J by 0 bases, leaving 12 bases between them. Looked up from germline, CDR1 is ENHRY and CDR2 is SYGVKD. The CDR3 consists of 15 residues.

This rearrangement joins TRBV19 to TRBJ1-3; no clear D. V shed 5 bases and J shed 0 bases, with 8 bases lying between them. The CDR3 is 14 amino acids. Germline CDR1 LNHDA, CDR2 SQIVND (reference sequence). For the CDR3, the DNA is TGTGCCAGTAGTCTCCTGGGCTCTGGAAACACCATATATTTT. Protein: CASSLLGSGNTIYF.

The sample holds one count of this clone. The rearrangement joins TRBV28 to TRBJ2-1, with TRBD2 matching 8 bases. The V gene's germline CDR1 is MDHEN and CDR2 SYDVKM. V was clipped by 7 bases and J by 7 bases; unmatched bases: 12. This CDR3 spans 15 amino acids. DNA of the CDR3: TGTGCCAGCAACCGAGGGGCGGGAGGAATAAATGAGCAGTTCTTC. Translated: CASNRGAGGINEQFF.

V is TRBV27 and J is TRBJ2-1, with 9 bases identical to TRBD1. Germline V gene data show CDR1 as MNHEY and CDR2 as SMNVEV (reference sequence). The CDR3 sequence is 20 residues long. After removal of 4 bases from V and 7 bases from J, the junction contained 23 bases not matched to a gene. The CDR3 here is CASSSYSQTGGEGRRNEQFF. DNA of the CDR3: TGTGCCAGCAGTTCCTATTCTCAAACAGGGGGCGAGGGGAGGCGGAATGAGCAGTTCTTC.

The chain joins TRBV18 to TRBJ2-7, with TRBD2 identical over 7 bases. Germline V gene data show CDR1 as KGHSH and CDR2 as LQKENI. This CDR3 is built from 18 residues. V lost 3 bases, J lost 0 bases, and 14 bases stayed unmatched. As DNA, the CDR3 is TGTGCCAGCTCACCCCAAAACGCCCTAGCGGATAGCTCCTACGAGCAGTACTTC. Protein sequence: CASSPQNALADSSYEQYF. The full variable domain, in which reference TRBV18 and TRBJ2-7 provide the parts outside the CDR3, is NAGVMQNPRHLVRRRGQEARLRCSPMKGHSHVYWYRQLPEEGLKFMVYLQKENIIDESGMPKERFSAEFPKEGPSILRIQQVVRGDSAAYFCASSPQNALADSSYEQYFGPGTRLTVT.

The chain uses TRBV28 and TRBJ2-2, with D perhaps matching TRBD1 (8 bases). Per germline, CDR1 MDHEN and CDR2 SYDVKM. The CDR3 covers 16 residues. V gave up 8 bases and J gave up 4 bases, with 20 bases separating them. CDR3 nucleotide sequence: TGTGCCAGCCGCAGGGGGCGGGGGATTTCCACCGGGGAGCTGTTTTTT. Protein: CASRRGRGISTGELFF.

In DNA form, the CDR3 reads TGTGCCAGCAGGTCTACAGGAGAGACCCAGTACTTC. Translating it yields CASRSTGETQYF. The chain links TRBV2 to TRBJ2-5; possible D gene TRBD1, 5 bases. CDR1 and CDR2 (germline): SNHLY, FYNNEI. Trimming stripped 6 bases from V and 4 bases from J, with 9 bases between. The CDR3 is 12 residues long.

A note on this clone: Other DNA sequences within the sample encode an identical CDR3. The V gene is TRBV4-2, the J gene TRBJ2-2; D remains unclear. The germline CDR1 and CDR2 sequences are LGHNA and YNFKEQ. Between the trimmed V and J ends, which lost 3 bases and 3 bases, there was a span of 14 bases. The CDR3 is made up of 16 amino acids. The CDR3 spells CASSHDGVTDTGELFF. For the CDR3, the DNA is TGTGCCAGCAGCCATGATGGGGTTACGGACACCGGGGAGCTGTTTTTT.